A single sample is the source of the 26 T cell receptor beta chains below, sequenced in a study of cytomegalovirus exposure and HLA in healthy donors. 60 Vbeta and 13 Jbeta primers were used in PCR. The protocol was immunoSEQ multiplex PCR, while the TCRdb copy is restricted to in-frame clones and leaves out a portion. The sample's table shows 150,000 to 200,000 clones. The source material was PBMCs. These receptors all come from a man under 40 in good health and CMV-seronegative.

The chain is built from TRBV27 and TRBJ1-5; 10 bases map to TRBD1. Germline CDR1 reads MNHEY; CDR2 reads SMNVEV (reference sequence). Losses at the gene ends were 6 bases for V and 3 bases for J; bases not matched to a gene: 2. There are 14 residues in the CDR3. CDR3 DNA: TGTGCCAGCAGCGGGACAGGGGACAATCAGCCCCAGCATTTT. Protein sequence: CASSGTGDNQPQHF.

The rearrangement joins TRBV7-7 to TRBJ2-5; 7 bases line up with TRBD2. This CDR3 spans 16 amino acids. V shed 4 bases, J shed 5 bases, and the junction held 13 bases outside the gene matches. In germline, CDR1 is SSHAT, CDR2 FNYEAQ (reference sequence). In DNA form, the CDR3 reads TGTGCCAGCAGCTCTCACTTAGGACTAGGTGGGGAGACCCAGTACTTC. This codes for CASSSHLGLGGETQYF.

The chain has TRBV19 and TRBJ1-2; tentative D call: TRBD1 (5 bases). This CDR3 spans 15 amino acids. Germline loops: CDR1 LNHDA, CDR2 SQIVND (reference sequence). V was shortened by 6 bases and J by 4 bases, with 18 bases between the two germline ends. The CDR3 sequence: CASRLADTPSYGYTF. In DNA form, the CDR3 reads TGTGCCAGTAGATTAGCGGACACTCCCTCCTATGGCTACACCTTC.

V and J are TRBV25-1 and TRBJ2-2; D remains unclear. This CDR3 has 13 residues. V lost 2 bases and J 3 bases, leaving 4 bases between the germline ends. Germline loops: CDR1 MGHDK, CDR2 SYGVNS. CDR3 loop: CASSEQDTGELFF. CDR3 bases: TGTGCCAGCAGTGAACAGGACACCGGGGAGCTGTTTTTT.

The V gene is TRBV7-2, the J gene TRBJ2-1; D is unresolved. Looked up from germline, CDR1 is SGHTA and CDR2 is FQGNSA. V was cut by 8 bases and J by 12 bases, with 20 bases left in between. The CDR3 runs 13 residues. The chain's CDR3 is CASVNPERLTQFF. DNA for the CDR3: TGTGCCAGCGTCAACCCCGAGAGGCTTACGCAGTTCTTC.

The chain is built from TRBV5-1 and TRBJ1-4, with a weak D call TRBD1 (6 bases). Trimming left V 5 bases short and J 4 bases short, with 15 bases between. CDR3 length equals 15 residues. Germline CDR1 SGHRS, CDR2 YFSETQ. CDR3 sequence reads: CASRIPGHNNEKLFF. In DNA, the CDR3 is TGCGCCAGCAGGATTCCGGGACACAATAATGAAAAACTGTTTTTT. Supplemented by reference TRBV5-1 and TRBJ1-4, the full variable domain reads KAGVTQTPRYLIKTRGQQVTLSCSPISGHRSVSWYQQTPGQGLQFLFEYFSETQRNKGNFPGRFSGRQFSNSRSEMNVSTLELGDSALYLCASRIPGHNNEKLFFGSGTQLSVL.

The rearrangement uses TRBV29-1 and TRBJ1-5; D is unclear. The CDR3 runs 12 residues. The germline V and J ends were trimmed by 7 bases and 2 bases, with 9 bases remaining between them. In germline, CDR1 is SQVTM, CDR2 ANQGSEA. The CDR3 here is CSGQEGNQPQHF. Here the CDR3 DNA reads TGCAGCGGGCAAGAGGGCAATCAGCCCCAGCATTTT.

This chain joins TRBV10-3 and TRBJ1-1, with D uncertain. This CDR3 is built from 13 residues. CDR1 and CDR2 from the germline V gene are ENHRY and SYGVKD. V was clipped by 10 bases and J by 4 bases, with 16 bases between them. CDR3 sequence (DNA): TGTGCCACATCGTCTCTGGCCTCCACTGAAGCTTTCTTT. It translates to CATSSLASTEAFF.

The chain uses TRBV6-5 and TRBJ2-7, with TRBD1 identical over 10 bases. CDR1 and CDR2 (germline): MNHEY, SVGAGI. J lost 3 bases, V lost 6 bases, and 8 bases had no gene match. The CDR3 extends over 15 amino acids. The CDR3 region is CASSKRQGASYEQYF. The CDR3 DNA follows: TGTGCCAGCAGCAAAAGACAGGGGGCTAGCTACGAGCAGTACTTC.

V usage is TRBV5-1 and J usage is TRBJ1-1; no clear D. Germline V gene data show CDR1 as SGHRS and CDR2 as YFSETQ. The CDR3 runs 14 residues. Trimming cost V 4 bases and J 1 base, with 11 bases left between them. CDR3 DNA sequence: TGCGCCAGCAGCCAGCGGGCCCCGAACACTGAAGCTTTCTTT. The encoded protein is CASSQRAPNTEAFF. Looking up the rest from reference TRBV5-1 and TRBJ1-1 gives the full variable domain: KAGVTQTPRYLIKTRGQQVTLSCSPISGHRSVSWYQQTPGQGLQFLFEYFSETQRNKGNFPGRFSGRQFSNSRSEMNVSTLELGDSALYLCASSQRAPNTEAFFGQGTRLTVV.

The CDR3 coding sequence is TGTGCCAGCCGAGGGACAGATACACAGCAAGAGACCCAGTACTTC. It yields the protein CASRGTDTQQETQYF. This rearrangement joins TRBV21-1 to TRBJ2-5; TRBD1 reflects the table's D call only, with no check against the DNA. TRBV21-1 is a documented pseudogene. The CDR3 spans 15 residues.

V gene TRBV5-4 combines with J gene TRBJ2-1; 12 nucleotides match TRBD2. CDR1 is SGHNT and CDR2 is YYREEE in the germline V gene (reference sequence). J lost 7 bases, V lost 0 bases, and 11 bases had no gene match. CDR3 length: 18 amino acids. The CDR3 region has the DNA TGTGCCAGCAGCTTGGGACTAGCGGGAGATTTGGGGGGAAATGAGCAGTTCTTC. It encodes CASSLGLAGDLGGNEQFF.

V gene TRBV6-6 combines with J gene TRBJ2-2, with 9 bases matching TRBD1. CDR1 and CDR2 from the germline V gene are MNHNY and SVGAGI (reference sequence). The length of the CDR3 is 15 residues. V lost 7 bases, J lost 5 bases, and 8 bases stayed unmatched. The chain's CDR3 is CASTGTGTRTGELFF. The DNA of the CDR3 is TGTGCCAGCACCGGGACAGGGACCAGGACCGGGGAGCTGTTTTTT.

The chain recombines TRBV4-1 with TRBJ1-5, with D uncertain. The CDR3 contains 16 residues. Germline V lookup: CDR1 MGHRA, CDR2 YSYEKL. Deletions cut 4 bases from V and 0 bases from J, with 13 bases between. This CDR3 is CASSRSLTDSNQPQHF. DNA for the CDR3: TGCGCCAGCAGCCGGAGCTTGACTGATAGCAATCAGCCCCAGCATTTT.

This chain connects TRBV19 to TRBJ1-5; no clear D gene. Germline assignment: CDR1 LNHDA and CDR2 SQIVND (reference sequence). The CDR3 is made up of 15 amino acids. Trimming removed 6 bases at V and 0 bases at J, with 12 bases between. The CDR3 is CASRGIEGSNQPQHF. CDR3 sequence (DNA): TGTGCCAGTAGGGGAATCGAGGGTAGCAATCAGCCCCAGCATTTT.

This sequence joins TRBV5-1 and TRBJ2-5; D perhaps matches TRBD2 (5 bases). Per germline, CDR1 SGHRS and CDR2 YFSETQ. The CDR3 loop spans 16 amino acids. V lost 4 bases, J lost 4 bases, and 20 bases lay in between. CDR3 DNA sequence: TGCGCCAGCAGCCTCCCTCTAGCCCCGGCGCCAGAGACCCAGTACTTC. Residues: CASSLPLAPAPETQYF.

J is TRBJ1-1 and V is TRBV18; maybe TRBD1 (5 bases). This CDR3 region has 17 residues. Between the trimmed V and J ends, which lost 0 bases and 1 base, there was a span of 15 bases. Germline values: CDR1 KGHSH, CDR2 LQKENI. CDR3 sequence: CASSPPGRGRQNTEAFF. Here the CDR3 DNA reads TGTGCCAGCTCACCACCAGGAAGGGGCCGTCAGAACACTGAAGCTTTCTTT.

The chain carries TRBV19 and TRBJ2-7; 7 bases map to TRBD2. The CDR3 extends over 14 amino acids. CDR1 is LNHDA, CDR2 SQIVND, per germline (reference sequence). The trim removed 4 bases at V and 2 bases at J, leaving 5 bases unmatched. CDR3 sequence: CASSTAGTTYEQYF. DNA of the CDR3: TGTGCCAGTAGTACAGCCGGGACTACCTACGAGCAGTACTTC.

The chain joins TRBV19 to TRBJ1-1; no clear D gene. The V end was cut by 5 bases, the J end by 4 bases, with 17 bases between. Per the germline V gene, CDR1 is LNHDA and CDR2 is SQIVND (reference sequence). The length of the CDR3 is 15 residues. This chain's CDR3 is CASSEPRGITTEAFF. Here the CDR3 DNA reads TGTGCCAGTAGTGAACCGAGAGGGATTACCACTGAAGCTTTCTTT.

V and J are TRBV13 and TRBJ1-1; D gene uncertain. V was cut by 0 bases and J by 4 bases, with 9 bases left in between. This CDR3 spans 14 amino acids. Germline lookup yields CDR1 PRHDT and CDR2 FYEKMQ (reference sequence). CDR3 loop: CASSLGVVTTEAFF. The CDR3 DNA sequence: TGTGCCAGCAGCTTAGGCGTAGTAACCACTGAAGCTTTCTTT. Based on the CDR3 plus reference TRBV13 and TRBJ1-1, the full variable domain is AAGVIQSPRHLIKEKRETATLKCYPIPRHDTVYWYQQGPGQDPQFLISFYEKMQSDKGSIPDRFSAQQFSDYHSELNMSSLELGDSALYFCASSLGVVTTEAFFGQGTRLTVV.

This rearrangement joins TRBV7-2 to TRBJ1-2; D might be TRBD1 (5 bases). Germline V gene data show CDR1 as SGHTA and CDR2 as FQGNSA. With 3 bases removed from V and 7 bases from J, the gap between germline ends came to 18 bases. The CDR3 has 15 amino acids. Here the CDR3 reads CASSFRPGEGVGYTF. Written as DNA, the CDR3 is TGTGCCAGCAGCTTCCGCCCGGGGGAAGGGGTTGGCTACACCTTC.

The chain joins TRBV9 to TRBJ2-2; the D gene is possibly TRBD2 (5 bases). Trimming removed 0 bases from V and 5 bases from J, with 11 bases in between. Germline V gene lookup returns CDR1 SGDLS and CDR2 YYNGEE. The CDR3 has 15 amino acids. The CDR3 nucleotides read TGTGCCAGCAGCGTAGGTCTCCCGGGAACCGGGGAGCTGTTTTTT. It is translated as CASSVGLPGTGELFF.

V gene TRBV5-4 combines with J gene TRBJ2-3, with 10 positions matching TRBD1. The CDR3 has 15 amino acids. Germline V lookup: CDR1 SGHNT, CDR2 YYREEE (reference sequence). V lost 2 bases to trimming and J lost 2 bases; unmatched junction nucleotides: 2. The CDR3 nucleotides are TGTGCCAGCAGCTTCAGACAGGGGGCCACAGATACGCAGTATTTT. Its protein is CASSFRQGATDTQYF.

This chain uses TRBV6-5 with TRBJ2-2; perhaps TRBD1 as D (5 bases). Trimming pared 6 bases from V and 2 bases from J, leaving 13 bases between. The germline gives CDR1 MNHEY, CDR2 SVGAGI. The CDR3 has 15 residues. Here the CDR3 DNA reads TGTGCCAGCAGCCAGAGCAGGGTAAACACCGGGGAGCTGTTTTTT. As protein: CASSQSRVNTGELFF.

V usage is TRBV6-1 and J usage is TRBJ1-1, with D possibly being TRBD1 (5 bases). Trimming cost V 6 bases and J 9 bases, with 11 bases left between them. The CDR3 is made up of 11 amino acids. Germline V gives CDR1 MNHNS, CDR2 SASEGT. CDR3 bases: TGTGCCAGCAGATTGACAGCACAAGCTTTCTTT. It encodes CASRLTAQAFF.

The V gene is TRBV18, the J gene TRBJ1-1; the D gene is possibly TRBD1 (6 bases). The CDR3 contains 15 residues. V was shortened by 4 bases and J by 5 bases, with 17 bases between the two germline ends. Germline assignment: CDR1 KGHSH and CDR2 LQKENI. The chain's CDR3 is CASSQGIAGATEAFF. The CDR3, as DNA: TGTGCCAGCTCACAAGGGATTGCAGGGGCTACTGAAGCTTTCTTT.